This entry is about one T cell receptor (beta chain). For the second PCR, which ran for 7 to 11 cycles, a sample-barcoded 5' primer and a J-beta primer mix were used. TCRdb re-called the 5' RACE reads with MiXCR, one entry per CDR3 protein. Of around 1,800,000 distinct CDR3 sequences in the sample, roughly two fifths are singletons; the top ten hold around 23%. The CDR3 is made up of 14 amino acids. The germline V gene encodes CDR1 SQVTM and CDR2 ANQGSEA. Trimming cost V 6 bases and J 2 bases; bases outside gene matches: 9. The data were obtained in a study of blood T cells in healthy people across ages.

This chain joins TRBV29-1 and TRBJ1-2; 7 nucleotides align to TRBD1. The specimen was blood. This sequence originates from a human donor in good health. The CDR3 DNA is TGCAGCGTCGCCACAGGGGCCCGCAACTATGGCTACACCTTC. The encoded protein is CSVATGARNYGYTF.